The 31 T cell receptor beta chains in this list originate from one sample, sequenced in a study of regulatory dendritic cells for organ transplantation. TCRdb's copy holds only in-frame clones and misses some; the assay was immunoSEQ multiplex PCR. Of around 10,000 clones in the sample, roughly two thirds were seen once. Source material: memory CD8+ T cells from blood. Subset of the sample: CD45RO+ memory T cells. Source of these receptors: a human donor in good health.

The CDR3 bases are TGTGCCAGCAGCTATTGGAAGGCTGAGCAGTTCTTC. The encoded protein is CASSYWKAEQFF. The rearrangement joins TRBV7-9 to TRBJ2-1; D is uncertain. The CDR3 is 12 residues long. The germline V gene has CDR1 SEHNR and CDR2 FQNEAQ (reference sequence). Trimming pared 4 bases from V and 9 bases from J, leaving 10 bases between.

This chain links TRBV19 with TRBJ2-7; possible D gene TRBD1, 6 bases. Germline CDR1 LNHDA, CDR2 SQIVND (reference sequence). V lost 6 bases and J lost 5, with 14 bases in between. The CDR3 is made up of 13 amino acids. CDR3 residues: CASSYRDGNEQYF. The CDR3 DNA is TGTGCCAGTAGCTACAGGGACGGGAACGAGCAGTACTTC. Filled out from reference TRBV19 and TRBJ2-7, the complete variable domain reads DGGITQSPKYLFRKEGQNVTLSCEQNLNHDAMYWYRQDPGQGLRLIYYSQIVNDFQKGDIAEGYSVSREKKESFPLTVTSAQKNPTAFYLCASSYRDGNEQYFGPGTRLTVT.

The genes are TRBV11-2 and TRBJ1-1; the D is unclear. The CDR3 is 16 residues long. Trimming removed 2 bases from V and 5 bases from J, with 18 bases in between. Per germline, CDR1 SGHAT and CDR2 FQNNGV. The CDR3: CASSLLGGVGNTEAFF. DNA of the CDR3: TGTGCCAGCAGCTTATTAGGCGGGGTTGGGAATACTGAAGCTTTCTTT.

The chain carries TRBV9 and TRBJ2-5; 11 nucleotides line up with TRBD1. This CDR3 comprises 16 residues. The junction had 5 bases not matched to a gene; V was cut back by 0 bases and J by 4 bases. Per the germline V gene, CDR1 is SGDLS and CDR2 is YYNGEE. The DNA for the CDR3 is TGTGCCAGCAGCGTAGCTTCCGGGACAGGGGGAGAGACCCAGTACTTC. Translating it yields CASSVASGTGGETQYF.

CDR3 protein: CASSFSPGAVYGYTF. DNA for the CDR3: TGTGCCAGCAGTTTTAGTCCGGGGGCAGTCTATGGCTACACCTTC. The chain employs TRBV27 and TRBJ1-2; a weak D match, TRBD1 (6 bases). Germline V gene sequence: CDR1 MNHEY, CDR2 SMNVEV (reference sequence). The CDR3 spans 15 residues. The ends were cut back, 3 bases at V and 4 bases at J, with 15 bases in the middle.

By sample fraction, this clone is medium-sized. The gene calls are TRBV4-3 and TRBJ1-6; D possibly corresponds to TRBD1 (5 bases). The CDR3 loop spans 16 amino acids. V was clipped by 0 bases and J by 7 bases, with 13 bases between them. Germline V gene data show CDR1 as LGHNA and CDR2 as YSLEER. The chain's CDR3 is CASSQDRATGNSPLHF. CDR3 DNA sequence: TGCGCCAGCAGCCAAGACAGGGCCACTGGAAATTCACCCCTCCACTTT.

The chain employs TRBV29-1 and TRBJ1-1, with 9 bases lining up with TRBD1. The V segment lost 4 bases and the J segment 5 bases; nucleotides outside the gene matches: 2. CDR1 is SQVTM and CDR2 is ANQGSEA in the germline V gene. The CDR3 consists of 12 residues. CDR3 amino acids: CSVGTGETEAFF. The CDR3 DNA reads as TGCAGCGTTGGGACAGGGGAGACTGAAGCTTTCTTT.

The DNA of the CDR3 is TGTGCCAGCACAGGGGATTACAATGAGCAGTTCTTC. It yields the protein CASTGDYNEQFF. This chain uses TRBV2 with TRBJ2-1; tentatively, D is TRBD1 (6 bases). Germline CDR1 SNHLY, CDR2 FYNNEI. CDR3 length: 12 residues. V dropped 7 bases and J dropped 4 bases, with 8 bases sitting between them.

The chain combines TRBV7-6 with TRBJ2-1; D might be TRBD2 (5 bases). The V gene lost 1 base and the J gene lost 0 bases, with 7 bases spanning the gap. CDR1 is SGHVS and CDR2 is FNYEAQ in the germline V gene. There are 15 residues in the CDR3. DNA of the CDR3: TGTGCCAGCAGCTTAGGACTAAACTCCTACAATGAGCAGTTCTTC. Protein: CASSLGLNSYNEQFF.

The chain links TRBV6-5 to TRBJ2-3; 9 bases are shared with TRBD2. V was pared by 5 bases and J by 4 bases, with 7 bases of the junction left unmatched. The CDR3 has 15 amino acids. CDR1 and CDR2 (germline): MNHEY, SVGAGI. The CDR3: CASSGGGGSADTQYF. CDR3 sequence (DNA): TGTGCCAGCAGTGGCGGGGGGGGCAGCGCAGATACGCAGTATTTT.

The chain recombines TRBV20-1 with TRBJ2-7; D is unresolved. From germline, CDR1 is DFQATT and CDR2 SNEGSKA (reference sequence). This CDR3 is 11 amino acids long. V was cut by 8 bases and J by 2 bases, with 10 bases left in between. CDR3 loop: CSITDTYEQYF. Written as DNA, the CDR3 is TGCAGTATAACGGATACCTACGAGCAGTACTTC.

The chain uses TRBV29-1 and TRBJ2-5; D is unclear. The V end was cut by 2 bases, the J end by 6 bases, with 7 bases between. Germline V gives CDR1 SQVTM, CDR2 ANQGSEA. The CDR3 consists of 11 residues. The CDR3 loop reads CSVESRQTQYF. The CDR3 DNA is TGCAGCGTTGAATCCCGCCAGACCCAGTACTTC.

This clone was detected a few times. The junction departs from the called germline gene at one end, perhaps through a read error. The chain recombines TRBV30 with TRBJ1-1; no clear D gene. CDR1 and CDR2 (germline): GTSNPN, SVGIG (reference sequence). The length of the CDR3 is 11 residues. The CDR3 DNA sequence: TGTGCCTGGGATCGTGAGGCCCGAAAGGTCTTT. Its translation is CAWDREARKVF.

V usage is TRBV5-4 and J usage is TRBJ1-1, with D perhaps TRBD1 (5 bases). CDR1 SGHNT and CDR2 YYREEE come from the germline V gene (reference sequence). This CDR3 comprises 15 residues. The germline V and J ends were trimmed by 4 bases and 1 base, with 14 bases remaining between them. DNA of the CDR3: TGTGCCAGCAGCAACCCCGGGACCCAGAACACTGAAGCTTTCTTT. Amino acids: CASSNPGTQNTEAFF. Full variable domain (remainder filled in from reference TRBV5-4 and TRBJ1-1): ETGVTQSPTHLIKTRGQQVTLRCSSQSGHNTVSWYQQALGQGPQFIFQYYREEENGRGNFPPRFSGLQFPNYSSELNVNALELDDSALYLCASSNPGTQNTEAFFGQGTRLTVV.

DNA for the CDR3: TGTGCCAGCAGTTTTACGGTCACAGATACGCAGTATTTT. Protein: CASSFTVTDTQYF. The chain uses TRBV27 and TRBJ2-3, with D hard to call. The CDR3 loop spans 13 amino acids. V was clipped by 3 bases and J by 2 bases, with 6 bases between them. Germline V CDR1 and CDR2: MNHEY, SMNVEV (reference sequence).

The rearrangement joins TRBV19 to TRBJ1-2; 7 bases line up with TRBD1. V was clipped by 6 bases and J by 2 bases; unmatched bases: 12. This CDR3 is 16 amino acids long. From germline, CDR1 is LNHDA and CDR2 SQIVND (reference sequence). CDR3 amino acids: CASRAGDSLPNYGYTF. In DNA, the CDR3 is TGTGCCAGTAGAGCAGGGGACAGCCTCCCGAACTATGGCTACACCTTC.

V gene TRBV15 combines with J gene TRBJ1-5; D is unresolved. This CDR3 region has 15 residues. V was trimmed by 1 base and J by 1 base, leaving 8 bases between them. The germline gives CDR1 LNHNV, CDR2 YYDKDF (reference sequence). The CDR3 sequence is CATSRGGQSNQPQHF. CDR3 sequence (DNA): TGTGCCACCAGCAGAGGTGGTCAGAGCAATCAGCCCCAGCATTTT.

The rearrangement links TRBV9 to TRBJ2-4; possible D gene TRBD2, 5 bases. This CDR3 spans 13 amino acids. V was pared by 0 bases and J by 8 bases, with 9 bases between. Germline V gene lookup returns CDR1 SGDLS and CDR2 YYNGEE. This CDR3 reads CASSVVGEDIQYF. CDR3 in DNA: TGTGCCAGCAGCGTAGTGGGAGAAGACATTCAGTACTTC.

The chain combines TRBV25-1 with TRBJ2-3; D is undetermined. V lost 11 bases, J lost 6 bases, and 12 bases lay in between. The CDR3 has 11 residues. Germline-derived CDR1 and CDR2 are MGHDK and SYGVNS. CDR3 sequence reads: CASAVGDTQYF. CDR3 DNA sequence: TGTGCCTCCGCTGTCGGGGATACGCAGTATTTT.

V is TRBV4-2 and J is TRBJ2-5; a possible D gene is TRBD1 (7 bases). CDR3 length equals 15 residues. V shed 1 base and J shed 5 bases, with 14 bases lying between them. Germline-derived CDR1 and CDR2 are LGHNA and YNFKEQ. CDR3 in DNA: TGTGCCAGCAGCCAAGGACAGGGAGCGGGCGAGACCCAGTACTTC. It codes for CASSQGQGAGETQYF.

J is TRBJ2-3 and V is TRBV6-4; D assignment may be TRBD1 or TRBD2 (5 bases each). The CDR3 sequence is 14 residues long. Trimming removed 2 bases from V and 2 bases from J, with 8 bases in between. The germline V gene has CDR1 MRHNA and CDR2 SNTAGT. The CDR3 spells CASSDGDPTDTQYF. DNA of the CDR3: TGTGCCAGCAGTGACGGGGACCCCACAGATACGCAGTATTTT.

The rearrangement joins TRBV30 to TRBJ2-1; D remains unclear. The CDR3 spans 13 residues. Germline V gives CDR1 GTSNPN, CDR2 SVGIG (reference sequence). Trimming removed 0 bases at V and 9 bases at J, with 12 bases between. The CDR3 nucleotides read TGTGCCTGGAGTGTGTCGCGGATCGGTGAGCAGTTCTTC. Translation gives CAWSVSRIGEQFF.

J is TRBJ2-1 and V is TRBV19; D gene ambiguous. Germline-derived CDR1 and CDR2 are LNHDA and SQIVND (reference sequence). V was shortened by 3 bases and J by 0 bases, with 12 bases between the two germline ends. CDR3 size: 16 residues. The CDR3 coding sequence is TGTGCCAGTAGTATCGGGTTGGGTGGCTCCTACAATGAGCAGTTCTTC. Protein sequence: CASSIGLGGSYNEQFF.

This clone was detected a few times. V and J are TRBV6-4 and TRBJ2-1; TRBD2 agrees at 16 bases. The trim removed 6 bases at V and 6 bases at J, leaving 2 bases unmatched. The germline V gene has CDR1 MRHNA and CDR2 SNTAGT. The CDR3 is made up of 15 amino acids. CDR3 residues: CASSGTSGGANEQFF. The CDR3 coding sequence is TGTGCCAGCAGCGGGACTAGCGGGGGGGCCAATGAGCAGTTCTTC.

V and J are TRBV4-1 and TRBJ2-7; D unclear. This CDR3 is built from 12 residues. Trimming stripped 5 bases from V and 5 bases from J, with 10 bases between. The germline V gene encodes CDR1 MGHRA and CDR2 YSYEKL. The DNA for the CDR3 is TGCGCCAGCAGCTTCGACTCGCACGAGCAGTACTTC. Amino acid sequence: CASSFDSHEQYF.

CDR3 residues: CASSLGVGEQFF. The CDR3 nucleotides are TGTGCCAGCAGCTTAGGAGTTGGGGAGCAGTTCTTC. The chain combines TRBV7-2 with TRBJ2-1; D ambiguous. The CDR3 totals 12 residues. The germline V and J ends were trimmed by 1 base and 10 bases, with 8 bases remaining between them. Germline CDR1 and CDR2: SGHTA and FQGNSA.

The chain recombines TRBV4-2 with TRBJ2-7, with 8 nucleotides matching TRBD2. This CDR3 is built from 14 residues. Germline V gene sequence: CDR1 LGHNA, CDR2 YNFKEQ. V lost 0 bases and J lost 3; bases outside the gene matches: 1. In DNA, the CDR3 is TGTGCCAGCAGCCAAGATACTAGCGGCTACGAGCAGTACTTC. Translated, it gives CASSQDTSGYEQYF.

In this sample, this clone turned up a few times. The chain uses TRBV6-5 and TRBJ2-7; possibly TRBD1 for D (6 bases). The germline V and J ends were trimmed by 8 bases and 7 bases, with 12 bases remaining between them. There are 11 residues in the CDR3. Per the germline V gene, CDR1 is MNHEY and CDR2 is SVGAGI. In nucleotides, the CDR3 is TGTGCCAGCCTTTTCACAGGGGAGCAGTACTTC. Amino acid sequence: CASLFTGEQYF.

This clone is a singleton in its sample. The chain carries TRBV6-4 and TRBJ1-1, with 7 bases matching TRBD1. Germline V CDR1 and CDR2: MRHNA, SNTAGT. The trim removed 2 bases at V and 3 bases at J, leaving 15 bases unmatched. The CDR3 has 18 amino acids. CDR3 DNA: TGTGCCAGCAGTGACGATTTGACAGGGAACGAGTCGGACACTGAAGCTTTCTTT. Amino acids: CASSDDLTGNESDTEAFF.

The chain uses TRBV4-1 and TRBJ2-7; 8 nucleotides match TRBD1. The CDR3 extends over 14 amino acids. V dropped 3 bases and J dropped 6; count of bases not matched to a gene: 7. Germline V CDR1 and CDR2: MGHRA, YSYEKL. The CDR3 DNA sequence: TGCGCCAGCAGCCAGGGGGGACAGGCGTTCGAGCAGTACTTC. It is translated as CASSQGGQAFEQYF.

The CDR3 nucleotides read TGTGCCAGCAGCGTCAGGACAGGGTACGAGCAGTACTTC. It encodes CASSVRTGYEQYF. The rearrangement joins TRBV5-4 to TRBJ2-7; 8 bases align to TRBD1. The CDR3 has 13 residues. The V and J ends lost 4 bases and 4 bases, in that order; junction bases with no gene match: 4. CDR1 SGHNT and CDR2 YYREEE come from the germline V gene (reference sequence).